These 3 T cell receptor beta chains were all obtained from the same sample, sequenced in a study of response to subunit inactivated influenza vaccine. TCRdb analysed the RT-PCR reads with MiXCR anew, one entry per CDR3 protein. Among fewer than 700,000 distinct CDR3 sequences listed, about an eighth were seen once. The specimen was PBMCs from blood, collected roughly 47 days after vaccination. All receptors come from a man over 45 who received an inactivated influenza vaccine.

The rearrangement links TRBV9 to TRBJ2-3, with TRBD2 matching 9 bases. V lost 4 bases, J lost 6 bases, and 18 bases stayed unmatched. The CDR3 extends over 18 amino acids. Germline V CDR1 and CDR2: SGDLS, YYNGEE. The CDR3 loop is CASSFRGASGDQPDTQYF. The CDR3 DNA follows: TGTGCCAGCAGCTTCCGGGGGGCTAGCGGGGACCAGCCGGATACGCAGTATTTT.

This clonotype was seen only a few times. The rearrangement links TRBV11-1 to TRBJ2-7; TRBD2 agrees at 8 bases. The V gene's germline CDR1 is SGHAT and CDR2 FQDESV (reference sequence). Trimming cost V 4 bases and J 0 bases; bases outside gene matches: 5. This CDR3 region has 15 residues. CDR3: CASSSGTSISYEQYF. The CDR3 DNA reads TGTGCCAGCAGCTCCGGGACTAGTATCTCCTACGAGCAGTACTTC.

This chain connects TRBV24-1 to TRBJ2-4, with 7 bases lining up with TRBD2. Losses at the gene ends were 5 bases for V and 3 bases for J; bases not matched to a gene: 3. This CDR3 has 14 residues. The germline V gene encodes CDR1 KGHDR and CDR2 SFDVKD. CDR3 sequence reads: CATSASGGKNIQYF. CDR3 nucleotides: TGTGCCACCAGTGCATCGGGGGGCAAAAACATTCAGTACTTC.